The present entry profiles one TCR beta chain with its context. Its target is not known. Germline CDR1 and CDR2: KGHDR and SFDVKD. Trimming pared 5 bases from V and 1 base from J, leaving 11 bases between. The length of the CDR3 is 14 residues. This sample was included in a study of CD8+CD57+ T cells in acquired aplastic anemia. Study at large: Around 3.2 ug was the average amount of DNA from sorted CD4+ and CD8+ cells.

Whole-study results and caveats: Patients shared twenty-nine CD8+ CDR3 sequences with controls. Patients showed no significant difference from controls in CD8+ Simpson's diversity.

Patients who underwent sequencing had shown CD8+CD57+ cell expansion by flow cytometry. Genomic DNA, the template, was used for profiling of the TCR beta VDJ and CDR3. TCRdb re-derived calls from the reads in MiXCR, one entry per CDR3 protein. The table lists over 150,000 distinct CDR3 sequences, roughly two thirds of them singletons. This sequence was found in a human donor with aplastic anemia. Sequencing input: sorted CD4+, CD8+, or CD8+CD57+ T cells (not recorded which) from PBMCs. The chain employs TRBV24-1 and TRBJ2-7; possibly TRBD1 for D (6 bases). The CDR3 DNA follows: TGTGCCACCAGTGGCCCCGGACAGTCCTACGAGCAGTACTTC. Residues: CATSGPGQSYEQYF.